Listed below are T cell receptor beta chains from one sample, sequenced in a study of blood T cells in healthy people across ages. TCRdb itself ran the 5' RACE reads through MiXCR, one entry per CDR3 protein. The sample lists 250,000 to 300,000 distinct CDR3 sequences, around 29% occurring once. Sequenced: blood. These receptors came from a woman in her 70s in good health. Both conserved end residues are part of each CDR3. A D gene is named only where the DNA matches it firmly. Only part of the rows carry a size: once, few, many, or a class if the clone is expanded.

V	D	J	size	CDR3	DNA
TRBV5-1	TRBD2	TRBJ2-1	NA	CASSLGESGTHNEQFF	TGCGCCAGCAGCCTGGGTGAGAGCGGGACCCACAATGAGCAGTTCTTC
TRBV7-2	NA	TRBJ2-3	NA	CASSFFEDTQYF	TGTGCCAGCAGCTTTTTCGAAGATACGCAGTATTTT
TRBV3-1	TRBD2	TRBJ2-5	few	CASRLASGGETQYF	TGTGCCAGCAGACTAGCGTCGGGGGGAGAGACCCAGTACTTC
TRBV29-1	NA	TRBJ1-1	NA	CSVSTEAFF	TGCAGCGTTTCCACTGAAGCTTTCTTT
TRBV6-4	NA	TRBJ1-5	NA	CASREDSNVNQPQHF	TGTGCCAGCAGAGAAGACAGCAACGTTAATCAGCCCCAGCATTTT
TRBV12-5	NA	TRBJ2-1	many	CASGTQGVEGEQFF	TGTGCTAGTGGTACACAGGGTGTGGAGGGTGAGCAGTTCTTC
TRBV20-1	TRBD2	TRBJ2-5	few	CSAEPSGSPSAGTQYF	TGCAGTGCCGAACCTAGCGGGAGTCCCTCCGCCGGGACCCAGTACTTC
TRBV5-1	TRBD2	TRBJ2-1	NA	CASSFLVSGGAMNEQFF	TGCGCCAGCAGCTTCCTTGTTAGCGGGGGGGCTATGAATGAGCAGTTCTTC
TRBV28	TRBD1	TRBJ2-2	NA	CASSPGTVSGELFF	TGTGCCAGCAGTCCAGGGACAGTAAGCGGGGAGCTGTTTTTT
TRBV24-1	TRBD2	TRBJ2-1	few	CATSDPRASGKIPSYNEQFF	TGTGCCACCAGTGATCCTCGTGCTAGCGGGAAGATTCCCTCCTACAATGAGCAGTTCTTC